This TCR beta chain was documented in a study of blood T cells in healthy people across ages. Using a J-beta primer mix together with a sample-barcoded 5' primer, a second PCR was run for roughly 7 to 11 cycles. One entry per CDR3 protein, called by TCRdb with MiXCR from the 5' RACE reads. The data hold 600,000 to 850,000 distinct CDR3 sequences, with roughly two fifths observed a single time. Germline V gives CDR1 SGHAT, CDR2 FQNNGV. This CDR3 comprises 14 residues. Trimming left V 1 base short and J 4 bases short, with 9 bases between. This sequence joins TRBV11-2 and TRBJ2-3, with D uncertain. The sequenced material came from blood. The source of this sequence is a woman aged 55-70 years in good health. The CDR3 is CASSLGSSADTQYF. The CDR3 DNA follows: TGTGCCAGCAGCTTAGGATCGAGCGCAGATACGCAGTATTTT.